A few counts support the clone carrying this T cell receptor (beta chain). CDR3 length equals 18 residues. J lost 0 bases, V lost 7 bases, and 17 bases had no gene match. Germline CDR1 ENHRY, CDR2 SYGVKD. The data were taken from a study of response to subunit inactivated influenza vaccine. TCRdb re-called the RT-PCR reads through MiXCR, storing one row per CDR3 protein. The sample shows about 170,000 distinct CDR3 sequences, less than 15% of them seen only once. These data are also associated with another study on T cells expressing NK-cell markers. According to that study: UMIs were included in TCR beta cDNA generated by 5'RACE template switching.

The sample in question was CD8+ T cells sorted from PBMCs, obtained approximately 13 days after vaccination. The rearrangement links TRBV10-3 to TRBJ1-2; TRBD1 matches at 7 bases. This TCR was recovered from a man in his forties or fifties who received an inactivated influenza vaccine. The CDR3 bases are TGTGCCATCAAGGGGGCGGGACTGCCACCCCACCCTAACTATGGCTACACCTTC. Its protein is CAIKGAGLPPHPNYGYTF.